The 12 T cell receptor beta chains in this list originate from one sample, sequenced in a study of cytomegalovirus exposure and HLA in healthy donors. Researchers ran the PCR with 60 Vbeta and 13 Jbeta primers. Assay: immunoSEQ multiplex PCR; the TCRdb copy retains only in-frame clones and omits some. The profile shows roughly 200,000 clones, around 88% of them singletons. The material sequenced was PBMCs. Receptors were obtained from a woman aged 18-29 years in good health and CMV-seronegative.

The genes are TRBV11-2 and TRBJ2-7; 9 bases align to TRBD1. The trim removed 3 bases at V and 2 bases at J, leaving 2 bases unmatched. The CDR3 is 14 residues long. The germline V gene has CDR1 SGHAT and CDR2 FQNNGV. This CDR3 reads CASSFGTGPYEQYF. The CDR3 DNA is TGTGCCAGCAGCTTCGGGACAGGGCCCTACGAGCAGTACTTC.

The CDR3 DNA sequence: TGCAGCGTCCGCGCAGGGGGCTATGGCTACACCTTC. Its translation: CSVRAGGYGYTF. V usage is TRBV29-1 and J usage is TRBJ1-2; 7 bases align to TRBD1. With 6 bases clipped from V and 4 bases from J, the junction kept 5 bases outside the gene matches. The CDR3 sequence is 12 residues long. Germline V lookup: CDR1 SQVTM, CDR2 ANQGSEA.

This clone was seen more than once but under ten times. The CDR3 reads CATWTSGAYNEQFF. In DNA form, the CDR3 reads TGTGCCACATGGACTAGCGGGGCCTACAATGAGCAGTTCTTC. The V gene is TRBV15, the J gene TRBJ2-1, with 12 bases aligning to TRBD2. Germline V gene sequence: CDR1 LNHNV, CDR2 YYDKDF (reference sequence). The length of the CDR3 is 14 residues. V trimming: 9 bases; J trimming: 2 bases; junction bases outside the gene matches: 2.

On this clone itself: At one of its ends the junction is not consistent with the germline gene, which may arise from a read error. This sequence joins TRBV7-9 and TRBJ2-3; 9 nucleotides line up with TRBD1. CDR3 length equals 16 residues. Per the germline V gene, CDR1 is SEHNR and CDR2 is FQNEAQ (reference sequence). The CDR3 coding sequence is TGTTCCAGCAGCCGCCCCCCGGGACAGGGATTTAATACGCAGTATTTT. Its protein product is CSSSRPPGQGFNTQYF.

This CDR3 is CATSGGWAHAANYGYTF. CDR3 nucleotide sequence: TGTGCCACCAGCGGTGGTTGGGCCCACGCCGCTAACTATGGCTACACCTTC. The rearrangement uses TRBV15 and TRBJ1-2; D is unresolved. V lost 5 bases and J lost 0, with 19 bases in between. Germline values: CDR1 LNHNV, CDR2 YYDKDF (reference sequence). CDR3 size: 17 residues. The full variable domain, with the rest looked up from reference TRBV15 and TRBJ1-2, is DAMVIQNPRYQVTQFGKPVTLSCSQTLNHNVMYWYQQKSSQAPKLLFHYYDKDFNNEADTPDNFQSRRPNTSFCFLDIRSPGLGDTAMYLCATSGGWAHAANYGYTFGSGTRLTVV.

This clone was seen more than once but under ten times. This chain uses TRBV7-6 with TRBJ2-4; possible D gene TRBD1, 6 bases. V lost 5 bases and J lost 1, with 24 bases in between. CDR1 is SGHVS and CDR2 is FNYEAQ in the germline V gene. The CDR3 totals 19 residues. In DNA form, the CDR3 reads TGTGCCAGCAGCCCTTTTGGGGGAACAGGGATAGGGGCCAAAAACATTCAGTACTTC. This gives the protein CASSPFGGTGIGAKNIQYF.

The chain employs TRBV29-1 and TRBJ1-1; 10 nucleotides agree with TRBD1. The CDR3 has 15 residues. Germline CDR1 and CDR2: SQVTM and ANQGSEA. The junction had 7 bases not matched to a gene; V was cut back by 4 bases and J by 2 bases. The CDR3 sequence: CSVVGTGALNTEAFF. The CDR3 coding sequence is TGCAGCGTTGTTGGGACAGGGGCCCTAAACACTGAAGCTTTCTTT.

The table lists this clone with a few counts. The chain combines TRBV4-2 with TRBJ2-5; TRBD1 matches at 9 bases. This CDR3 has 15 residues. V lost 1 base to trimming and J lost 2 bases; unmatched junction nucleotides: 2. Germline V gene lookup returns CDR1 LGHNA and CDR2 YNFKEQ. CDR3 residues: CASSQGDRAQETQYF. The CDR3 bases are TGTGCCAGCAGCCAAGGGGACAGGGCACAAGAGACCCAGTACTTC.

This clone is a singleton in its sample. This sequence joins TRBV21-1 and TRBJ1-5; TRBD1 reflects the table's D call only, with no check against the DNA. TRBV21-1 is deemed a pseudogene. The CDR3 totals 16 residues. The CDR3 here is CASSRRDRESNQPQHF. The DNA for the CDR3 is TGTGCCAGCAGCCGTCGGGACAGGGAGAGCAATCAGCCCCAGCATTTT.

Only a few counts were recorded for this clone. This sequence joins TRBV11-3 and TRBJ2-7, with a possible D match to TRBD1 (6 bases). The germline V gene encodes CDR1 SGHNT and CDR2 YENEEA. V dropped 4 bases and J dropped 4 bases, with 8 bases sitting between them. The CDR3 runs 12 residues. The CDR3 DNA sequence: TGTGCCAGCAGCTCCGGACAGTACGAGCAGTACTTC. It codes for CASSSGQYEQYF.

CDR3 in amino acids: CASSEALRISIRTGRSGNTIYF. CDR3 in DNA: TGTGCCAGCAGTGAAGCGCTTCGTATAAGCATCCGGACAGGGCGTTCTGGAAACACCATATATTTT. This chain joins TRBV2 and TRBJ1-3, with 8 bases aligning to TRBD1. Germline V gives CDR1 SNHLY, CDR2 FYNNEI. V lost 0 bases to trimming and J lost 1 base; unmatched junction nucleotides: 20. The CDR3 sequence is 22 residues long.

This clone appeared a few times. J is TRBJ1-2 and V is TRBV7-2; D uncertain. Germline lookup yields CDR1 SGHTA and CDR2 FQGNSA. V was pared by 5 bases and J by 1 base, with 14 bases between. This CDR3 is built from 15 residues. The CDR3 sequence is CASSIRNGVNYGYTF. CDR3 DNA sequence: TGTGCCAGCAGCATTAGAAACGGGGTTAACTATGGCTACACCTTC.